Following are 16 T cell receptor beta chains from one sample sequenced in a study of CD8 T cells in ankylosing spondylitis. Each CDR3 protein gets one entry after TCRdb re-called the 5' RACE reads with MiXCR. The profile shows around 330,000 distinct CDR3 sequences, around a tenth of them singletons. Material: blood, either unsorted or a sorted T cell fraction (not recorded which). The origin of the receptors is a female donor with ankylosing spondylitis or in good health (not recorded which).

This clonotype was detected many times. CDR3 nucleotides: TGTGCCAGCAGTTACTCGGTTTTGGGCGCAGATACGCAGTATTTT. Protein product: CASSYSVLGADTQYF. This chain links TRBV6-5 with TRBJ2-3; D not resolved. The length of the CDR3 is 15 residues. Germline lookup yields CDR1 MNHEY and CDR2 SVGAGI. V lost 0 bases to trimming and J lost 4 bases, with 11 bases between them.

Concerning this clonotype: This could be a read error, since a much larger clone is one nucleotide away. This chain uses TRBV20-1 with TRBJ2-3; D may be TRBD1 (6 bases). This CDR3 contains 16 residues. CDR1 is DFQATT, CDR2 SNEGSKA, per germline (reference sequence). The CDR3 coding sequence is TGCTGTGCTAGCCTACAAGGGGGTAGTAGCACAGATACGCAGTATTTT. Translation: CCASLQGGSSTDTQYF.

This clonotype occurred many times. The chain is built from TRBV7-2 and TRBJ1-2, with 7 bases matching TRBD1. Germline V CDR1 and CDR2: SGHTA, FQGNSA. This CDR3 spans 14 amino acids. After removal of 3 bases from V and 9 bases from J, the junction contained 10 bases not matched to a gene. The CDR3 loop is CASSFWAGTVSYTF. The CDR3 region has the DNA TGTGCCAGCAGCTTTTGGGCAGGGACAGTAAGCTACACCTTC.

This clonotype was seen more than once but under ten times. The V gene is TRBV5-1, the J gene TRBJ2-4, with D perhaps being TRBD1 or TRBD2 (5 bases each). The CDR3 runs 14 residues. Per germline, CDR1 SGHRS and CDR2 YFSETQ. With 4 bases removed from V and 6 bases from J, the gap between germline ends came to 14 bases. CDR3 sequence (DNA): TGCGCCAGCAGCGACGGGGCTGGAGGAAACATTCAGTACTTC. Translation: CASSDGAGGNIQYF.

The V call is TRBV9, the J call TRBJ2-6; possibly TRBD2 for D (5 bases). V was shortened by 1 base and J by 4 bases, with 12 bases between the two germline ends. The germline gives CDR1 SGDLS, CDR2 YYNGEE. This CDR3 comprises 16 residues. The CDR3 here is CASSVPGGLGANVLTF. The CDR3 nucleotides read TGTGCCAGCAGCGTACCCGGAGGTCTGGGGGCCAACGTCCTGACTTTC.

The table lists this clonotype with a few counts. V and J are TRBV6-2 or TRBV6-3 and TRBJ2-7; no firm D call. Germline lookup yields CDR1 MNHEY and CDR2 SVGEGT. The CDR3 runs 15 residues. V was clipped by 2 bases and J by 0 bases, with 11 bases between them. CDR3 in DNA: TGTGCCAGCAGTTACCGTGCCAGCAACTCCTACGAGCAGTACTTC. Residues: CASSYRASNSYEQYF.

This clonotype was detected many times. The chain recombines TRBV9 with TRBJ1-5, with a weak D call TRBD1 (6 bases). V was clipped by 0 bases and J by 0 bases, with 25 bases between them. The CDR3 contains 21 residues. Looked up from germline, CDR1 is SGDLS and CDR2 is YYNGEE. In DNA, the CDR3 is TGTGCCAGCAGCGTAGATTCCGTGAGACAGGAGGCCTCAAATAGCAATCAGCCCCAGCATTTT. Protein: CASSVDSVRQEASNSNQPQHF.

The gene calls are TRBV10-3 and TRBJ2-1; tentative D call: TRBD2 (6 bases). The CDR3 sequence is 18 residues long. Germline loops: CDR1 ENHRY, CDR2 SYGVKD. Trimming shortened V by 4 bases and J by 4 bases, and 23 bases separated the two germline ends. The CDR3 reads CAISGAGGARHAYNEQFF. Written as DNA, the CDR3 is TGTGCCATCAGTGGTGCGGGCGGGGCCCGACACGCTTACAATGAGCAGTTCTTC.

This clonotype came up many times. This rearrangement joins TRBV5-1 to TRBJ2-1; D is perhaps TRBD1 (6 bases). Germline V gene sequence: CDR1 SGHRS, CDR2 YFSETQ. CDR3 length: 15 residues. Trimming took off 1 base at V and 5 bases at J, with 13 bases between the two ends. CDR3 amino acids: CASSLLGQIDNEQFF. The CDR3 bases are TGCGCCAGCAGCTTGTTAGGACAGATAGACAATGAGCAGTTCTTC.

Ten or more counts support this clonotype. The chain recombines TRBV24-1 with TRBJ2-1; a weak D match, TRBD1 (5 bases). The CDR3 contains 16 residues. CDR1 and CDR2 (germline): KGHDR, SFDVKD. The germline V and J ends were trimmed by 3 bases and 8 bases, with 19 bases remaining between them. CDR3 protein: CATSDTTWGRLDEQFF. For the CDR3, the DNA is TGTGCCACCAGTGATACCACCTGGGGCCGCCTAGATGAGCAGTTCTTC.

V usage is TRBV20-1 and J usage is TRBJ2-3; weak D call: TRBD2 (6 bases). Trimming stripped 4 bases from V and 3 bases from J, with 14 bases between. Germline V lookup: CDR1 DFQATT, CDR2 SNEGSKA (reference sequence). The CDR3 is made up of 14 amino acids. The CDR3 coding sequence is TGCAGTGCTATCGCTGGGGGGAGGACAGATACGCAGTATTTT. Translation: CSAIAGGRTDTQYF.

This clonotype turned up a few times. J is TRBJ2-3 and V is TRBV7-9; TRBD2 is a possible D gene (5 bases). Germline values: CDR1 SEHNR, CDR2 FQNEAQ (reference sequence). CDR3 size: 14 residues. Trimming took off 2 bases at V and 2 bases at J, with 8 bases between the two ends. The CDR3 loop reads CASSLTADTDTQYF. The CDR3 DNA sequence: TGTGCCAGCAGCTTAACAGCGGACACAGATACGCAGTATTTT. Combining the CDR3 with reference TRBV7-9 and TRBJ2-3 gives the whole variable domain DTGVSQNPRHKITKRGQNVTFRCDPISEHNRLYWYRQTLGQGPEFLTYFQNEAQLEKSRLLSDRFSAERPKGSFSTLEIQRTEQGDSAMYLCASSLTADTDTQYFGPGTRLTVL.

The genes are TRBV5-4 and TRBJ2-3, with 9 bases aligning to TRBD2. Germline CDR1 is SGHNT and CDR2 is YYREEE (reference sequence). The CDR3 loop spans 16 amino acids. Germline trimming cut 4 bases from V and 2 bases from J; bases unmatched to any gene: 8. The CDR3 DNA follows: TGTGCCAGCAGCACCGCTGAGCGGGGGGTCACAGATACGCAGTATTTT. It codes for CASSTAERGVTDTQYF.

This clonotype has only a few counts. CDR3 residues: CASSELSAGEISYEQYF. In nucleotides, the CDR3 is TGTGCCAGCAGTGAGCTGTCCGCAGGGGAAATCTCCTACGAGCAGTACTTC. The J gene is TRBJ2-7, the V gene TRBV25-1; possibly TRBD1 for D (6 bases). From germline, CDR1 is MGHDK and CDR2 SYGVNS. V gave up 3 bases and J gave up 0 bases, with 18 bases separating them. The CDR3 runs to 17 residues.

This clonotype was seen many times. The chain combines TRBV5-1 with TRBJ1-4; no firm D call. This CDR3 region has 15 residues. Germline CDR1 and CDR2: SGHRS and YFSETQ. Trimming pared 2 bases from V and 0 bases from J, leaving 8 bases between. The CDR3 region has the DNA TGCGCCAGCAGCTTTTCGGGAGCAACTAATGAAAAACTGTTTTTT. Residues: CASSFSGATNEKLFF. The full variable domain, in which reference TRBV5-1 and TRBJ1-4 provide the parts outside the CDR3, is KAGVTQTPRYLIKTRGQQVTLSCSPISGHRSVSWYQQTPGQGLQFLFEYFSETQRNKGNFPGRFSGRQFSNSRSEMNVSTLELGDSALYLCASSFSGATNEKLFFGSGTQLSVL.

Ten or more counts support this clonotype. The V gene is TRBV20-1, the J gene TRBJ1-1, with 11 bases aligning to TRBD1. Trimming cost V 1 base and J 5 bases; bases outside gene matches: 6. Germline CDR1 DFQATT, CDR2 SNEGSKA (reference sequence). The length of the CDR3 is 15 residues. The CDR3 region is CSARALGTGGTEAFF. The CDR3 DNA follows: TGCAGTGCTAGAGCTCTGGGGACAGGGGGGACTGAAGCTTTCTTT.